This T cell receptor (beta chain) was recovered during a study of blood T cell repertoires in COVID-19. Study in general: T cells, B-cell-depleted T cells, or PBMCs supplied cDNA or gDNA.

CDR1 SEHNR and CDR2 FQNEAQ come from the germline V gene (reference sequence). V was trimmed by 5 bases and J by 7 bases, leaving 20 bases between them. This CDR3 region has 16 residues. Per the authors' pipeline: Estimates of nucleated cell counts were drawn from the amplification of reference gene primers. Assay: immunoSEQ multiplex PCR; the TCRdb copy retains only in-frame clones and omits some. V, J and clone size were drawn from that table, and D and trimming were deduced from the DNA. The table shows about 210,000 clones, with more than 85% occurring only once. The sequenced sample consisted of peripheral blood. V gene TRBV7-9 combines with J gene TRBJ1-4; D unclear. The receptor comes from a man aged 40-49 years with acute or convalescent COVID-19. CDR3 nucleotide sequence: TGTGCCAGCAGCCCCGATTTGAGGGTGAATGGTGAAAAACTGTTTTTT. This sequence encodes CASSPDLRVNGEKLFF.